Each of the 5 T cell receptor beta chains below was sequenced from the same sample in a study of T-cell reconstitution after alpha-beta-depleted transplantation in children. Library preparation (for TCRbeta) was performed with unique molecular identifiers. A single record per CDR3 protein comes from TCRdb applying MiXCR to the PCR reads. The data contain about 250,000 distinct CDR3 sequences, around 25% of them singletons. The source was PBMCs, mostly from graft donor cells, collected 360 days after TCRalphabeta/CD19-depleted stem cell transplant. The receptors stem from a female patient aged 2 to 10 who had a stem cell transplant for congenital amegakaryocytic thrombocytopenia, so the T cells may come from the graft donor.

This clonotype has only a few counts. V usage is TRBV20-1 and J usage is TRBJ2-5; 7 bases are a match to TRBD2. The ends lost 0 bases at V and 7 bases at J; junction bases unmatched: 11. CDR3 size: 15 residues. CDR1 is DFQATT, CDR2 SNEGSKA, per germline (reference sequence). The CDR3 coding sequence is TGCAGTGCTAGAGATCCGCTAGCGGACCGACGGACCCAGTACTTC. Its protein product is CSARDPLADRRTQYF.

The chain has TRBV6-2 or TRBV6-3 and TRBJ2-2, with D perhaps being TRBD1 or TRBD2 (7 bases each). Per germline, CDR1 MNHEY and CDR2 SVGEGT. CDR3 length: 15 amino acids. Trimming removed 6 bases from V and 9 bases from J, with 20 bases in between. The CDR3 sequence: CASSGGQGGARELFF. As DNA, the CDR3 is TGTGCCAGCAGCGGCGGGCAGGGGGGGGCTCGGGAGCTGTTTTTT.

The sample holds a few counts of this clonotype. CDR3 protein: CASSFGREGPYEQYF. The CDR3 bases are TGTGCCAGCAGCTTTGGGCGGGAGGGCCCCTACGAGCAGTACTTC. The rearrangement uses TRBV7-8 and TRBJ2-7; 9 bases fit TRBD2. CDR1 is SGHVS, CDR2 FQNEAQ, per germline. V shed 3 bases, J shed 2 bases, and the junction held 5 bases outside the gene matches. The CDR3 sequence is 15 residues long. Together with reference TRBV7-8 and TRBJ2-7, the CDR3 gives the full variable domain: GAGVSQSPRYKVAKRGQDVALRCDPISGHVSLFWYQQALGQGPEFLTYFQNEAQLDKSGLPSDRFFAERPEGSVSTLKIQRTQQEDSAVYLCASSFGREGPYEQYFGPGTRLTVT.

This chain links TRBV12-3 or TRBV12-4 with TRBJ2-5, with 9 bases matching TRBD2. The V gene end was trimmed by 4 bases and the J gene end by 4 bases; junction bases not matched to a gene: 4. The CDR3 runs to 14 residues. The CDR3 DNA sequence: TGTGCCAGCAGTTCGGGACTAGCCTCAGAGACCCAGTACTTC. Its protein product is CASSSGLASETQYF.

This clonotype was seen a handful of times. The CDR3 nucleotides read TGCAGTGCTAGAGATCTAGTACCAGGGGAAAAACTGTTTTTT. Protein: CSARDLVPGEKLFF. The chain links TRBV20-1 to TRBJ1-4, with D perhaps TRBD1 (5 bases). Trimming removed 0 bases from V and 8 bases from J, with 13 bases in between. The germline V gene has CDR1 DFQATT and CDR2 SNEGSKA (reference sequence). The CDR3 sequence is 14 residues long.